Described below is a single TCR beta chain sequence and its context. TCRdb's table, derived via immunoSEQ multiplex PCR, lists solely in-frame clones and lacks some. In the table there are hundreds of thousands of clones, 88% of which are singletons. This sample is drawn from a study of shared T cell receptors in the human thymus. The CDR3 spans 13 residues. The germline gives CDR1 SGHTA, CDR2 FQGNSA. Trimming stripped 5 bases from V and 4 bases from J, with 12 bases between. These records were also assigned to another study, of human thymus T cells.

This TCR was recovered from a boy under two years old with a congenital heart defect. The material sequenced was thymocytes. The chain employs TRBV7-2 and TRBJ2-7, with D perhaps matching TRBD2 (6 bases). For the CDR3, the DNA is TGTGCCAGCAGCCCGCGGGGCGCTTACGAGCAGTACTTC. Its translation: CASSPRGAYEQYF.